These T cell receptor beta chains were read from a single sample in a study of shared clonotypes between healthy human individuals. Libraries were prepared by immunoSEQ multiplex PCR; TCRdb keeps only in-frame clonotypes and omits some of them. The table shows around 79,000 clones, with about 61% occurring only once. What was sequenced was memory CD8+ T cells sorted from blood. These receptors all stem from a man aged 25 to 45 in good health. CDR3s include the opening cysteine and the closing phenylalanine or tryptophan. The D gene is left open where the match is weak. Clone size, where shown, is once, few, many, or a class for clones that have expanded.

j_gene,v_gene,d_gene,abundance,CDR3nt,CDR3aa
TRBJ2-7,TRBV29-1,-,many,TGCAGCGTTGAAGCGCTAGGCGAGCAGTACTTC,CSVEALGEQYF
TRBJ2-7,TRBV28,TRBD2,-,TGTGCCAGCAGTCCCGCTAGCGGGAAGAGTGCCTACGAGCAGTACTTC,CASSPASGKSAYEQYF
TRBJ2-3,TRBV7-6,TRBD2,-,TGTGCCAGCAGCTTAGCGATTAGCGGGATCCCAGATACGCAGTATTTT,CASSLAISGIPDTQYF
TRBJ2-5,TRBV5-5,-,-,TGTGCCAGCAGCATGGGAAAACAGTACCAAGAGACCCAGTACTTC,CASSMGKQYQETQYF
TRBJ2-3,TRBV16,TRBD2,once,TGTGCCAGCAGCTCTCTACTAGCGGGAGAGGGCACAGATACGCAGTATTTT,CASSSLLAGEGTDTQYF
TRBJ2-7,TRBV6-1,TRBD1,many,TGTGCCAGCAGTGAAGGGGACAGGGGCGAGCAGTACTTC,CASSEGDRGEQYF
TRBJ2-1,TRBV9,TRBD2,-,TGTGCCAGCAGCGTAGGGGGCTACGCTAGCGGGAGGGTTGTAGATGAGCAGTTCTTC,CASSVGGYASGRVVDEQFF
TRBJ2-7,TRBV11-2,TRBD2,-,TGTGCCAGCAGCCCCCGGACTAGCGGGAAAAGTTCCTACGAGCAGTACTTC,CASSPRTSGKSSYEQYF
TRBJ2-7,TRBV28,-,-,TGTGCCAGCAGTTTTCGATACGAGCAGTACTTC,CASSFRYEQYF
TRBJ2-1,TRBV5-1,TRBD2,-,TGCGCCAGCGCCTTGGGCGGGAGGACATCCTACAATGAGCAGTTCTTC,CASALGGRTSYNEQFF
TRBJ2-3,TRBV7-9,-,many,TGTGCCAGCAGCCCCACAGATACGCAGTATTTT,CASSPTDTQYF
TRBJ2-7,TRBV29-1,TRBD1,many,TGCAGCGTTGAGCGCGGGACAGGGGACCCCTACGAGCAGTACTTC,CSVERGTGDPYEQYF
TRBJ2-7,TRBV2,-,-,TGTGCCAGCAGTGAAGCAGGTCGGTCCTACGAGCAGTACTTC,CASSEAGRSYEQYF
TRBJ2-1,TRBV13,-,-,TGTGCCAGCAGCCTACGCGGGCTACACAATGAGCAGTTCTTC,CASSLRGLHNEQFF
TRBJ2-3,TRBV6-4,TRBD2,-,TGTGCCAGCAGTGACTCAGCGGGAGCGGATTCAGATACGCAGTATTTT,CASSDSAGADSDTQYF
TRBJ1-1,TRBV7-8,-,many,TGTGCCAGCAGCTTACGACATCTTTCCTCTGAAGCTTTCTTT,CASSLRHLSSEAFF
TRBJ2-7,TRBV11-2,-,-,TGTGCCAGCAGCTTTCCTTTGGGCTACGAGCAGTACTTC,CASSFPLGYEQYF
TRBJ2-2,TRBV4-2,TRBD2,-,TGTGCCAGCAGCCAGGGAAGCGGGAGCCTCGCCGGGGAGCTGTTTTTT,CASSQGSGSLAGELFF
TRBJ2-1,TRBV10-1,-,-,TGCGCCAGCAGTGGGGTCAGTGGTGAGCAGTTCTTC,CASSGVSGEQFF
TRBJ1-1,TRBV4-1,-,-,TGCGCCAGCAGGTACACGCTTACCGCCATGAACACTGAAGCTTTCTTT,CASRYTLTAMNTEAFF
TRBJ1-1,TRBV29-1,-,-,TGCAGCGTCGGGCCCATGGGTACTGAAGCTTTCTTT,CSVGPMGTEAFF
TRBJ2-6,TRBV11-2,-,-,TGTGCCAGCAGCTCAGCGACCAAGCAACAAAGTCGGGCCAACGTCCTGACTTTC,CASSSATKQQSRANVLTF
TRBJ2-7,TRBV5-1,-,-,TGCGCCAGCAGCCCAGGGACGGATTCTTACGAGCAGTACTTC,CASSPGTDSYEQYF
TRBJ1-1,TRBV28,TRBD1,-,TGTGCCAGCAGTATCTCTCGACAGGGTTGGTCGGCTTTCTTT,CASSISRQGWSAFF
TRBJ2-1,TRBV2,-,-,TGTGCCAGCAGGGGGTTTGGGGAGATCTACAATGAGCAGTTCTTC,CASRGFGEIYNEQFF
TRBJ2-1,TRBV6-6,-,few,TGTGCCAGCAGTTGGACTCACGGGGATGAGCAGTTCTTC,CASSWTHGDEQFF